Following are 26 T cell receptor beta chains from one sample sequenced in a study of T cell changes during pregnancy in multiple sclerosis. Sequenced by immunoSEQ multiplex PCR; TCRdb stores in-frame clones only, minus some. The sample lists tens of thousands of clones, 93% occurring once. The source was peripheral blood, collected in the second trimester of pregnancy. These receptors all stem from a female donor with multiple sclerosis, enrolled in a pregnancy study.

The rearrangement uses TRBV27 and TRBJ2-7, with a tentative D call TRBD2 (6 bases). CDR3 size: 20 residues. The V end lost 6 bases, the J end lost 3 bases, and 33 bases lay between the germline ends. Germline V lookup: CDR1 MNHEY, CDR2 SMNVEV (reference sequence). CDR3 nucleotide sequence: TGTGCCAGCAGACCCTCCGATGGTTCAAACACTTGGTGGAGGGGCTACGAGCAGTACTTC. Its translation is CASRPSDGSNTWWRGYEQYF.

This chain joins TRBV27 and TRBJ2-1; 7 nucleotides agree with TRBD1. The CDR3 contains 16 residues. Losses at the gene ends were 6 bases for V and 1 base for J; bases not matched to a gene: 9. Looked up from germline, CDR1 is MNHEY and CDR2 is SMNVEV (reference sequence). The DNA for the CDR3 is TGTGCCAGCAGGACAGTAGGGGGCACTTCCTACAATGAGCAGTTCTTC. This translates into CASRTVGGTSYNEQFF.

The chain is built from TRBV7-9 and TRBJ2-5; the match to TRBD1 covers 8 bases. CDR1 is SEHNR, CDR2 FQNEAQ, per germline (reference sequence). V shed 5 bases, J shed 1 base, and the junction held 9 bases outside the gene matches. CDR3 length equals 16 residues. CDR3 nucleotide sequence: TGTGCCAGCAGCATTGGACAGGGCCTAACCCAAGAGACCCAGTACTTC. Its protein product is CASSIGQGLTQETQYF.

The chain has TRBV2 and TRBJ2-1, with 7 bases fitting TRBD1. The CDR3 length is 18 residues. J was trimmed by 2 bases and V by 1 base; bases with no gene match: 11. Germline-derived CDR1 and CDR2 are SNHLY and FYNNEI. The CDR3, as DNA: TGTGCCAGCAGTGAAGTAAATAGGGGGCAATCGGCCTACAATGAGCAGTTCTTC. This translates into CASSEVNRGQSAYNEQFF.

The chain carries TRBV9 and TRBJ1-4; no clear D gene. Germline CDR1 and CDR2: SGDLS and YYNGEE. V lost 0 bases, J lost 0 bases, and 9 bases lay in between. The CDR3 contains 16 residues. CDR3 in amino acids: CASSVDSPATNEKLFF. DNA of the CDR3: TGTGCCAGCAGCGTAGACAGCCCTGCAACTAATGAAAAACTGTTTTTT. The full variable domain, with the rest looked up from reference TRBV9 and TRBJ1-4, is DSGVTQTPKHLITATGQRVTLRCSPRSGDLSVYWYQQSLDQGLQFLIQYYNGEERAKGNILERFSAQQFPDLHSELNLSSLELGDSALYFCASSVDSPATNEKLFFGSGTQLSVL.

V and J are TRBV9 and TRBJ2-1; D might be TRBD2 (6 bases). V lost 4 bases, J lost 5 bases, and 13 bases lay in between. In germline, CDR1 is SGDLS, CDR2 YYNGEE. The CDR3 is made up of 14 amino acids. The CDR3 sequence: CASSRAGGHNEQFF. CDR3 in DNA: TGTGCCAGCAGCCGCGCCGGGGGACACAATGAGCAGTTCTTC. The full variable domain, completed using reference TRBV9 and TRBJ2-1, is DSGVTQTPKHLITATGQRVTLRCSPRSGDLSVYWYQQSLDQGLQFLIQYYNGEERAKGNILERFSAQQFPDLHSELNLSSLELGDSALYFCASSRAGGHNEQFFGPGTRLTVL.

J is TRBJ2-3 and V is TRBV5-1; possibly TRBD1 for D (6 bases). Trimming removed 0 bases at V and 5 bases at J, with 7 bases between. From germline, CDR1 is SGHRS and CDR2 YFSETQ. The CDR3 sequence is 13 residues long. Written as DNA, the CDR3 is TGCGCCAGCAGCTTGGCAGGGGTAGATACGCAGTATTTT. Translation gives CASSLAGVDTQYF.

This clone has only one observation. The gene calls are TRBV5-6 and TRBJ2-3, with a tentative D call TRBD1 (6 bases). V gave up 5 bases and J gave up 1 base, with 8 bases separating them. The CDR3 consists of 13 residues. CDR1 SGHDT and CDR2 YYEEEE come from the germline V gene. CDR3 protein: CASRQGGTDTQYF. CDR3 coding DNA: TGTGCCAGCAGACAGGGTGGCACAGATACGCAGTATTTT.

The CDR3: CASSPWTGESQPQHF. Here the CDR3 DNA reads TGTGCCAGTAGCCCCTGGACAGGGGAAAGCCAGCCCCAGCATTTT. The V call is TRBV19, the J call TRBJ1-5, with 9 bases fitting TRBD1. V lost 6 bases and J lost 7; bases outside the gene matches: 10. Per the germline V gene, CDR1 is LNHDA and CDR2 is SQIVND (reference sequence). The CDR3 sequence is 15 residues long.

V is TRBV7-2 and J is TRBJ1-3, with D unclear. The CDR3 covers 16 residues. Trimming stripped 5 bases from V and 0 bases from J, with 14 bases between. Germline V lookup: CDR1 SGHTA, CDR2 FQGNSA. CDR3 bases: TGTGCCAGCAGCCCACCCGGACTGCGCTCTGGAAACACCATATATTTT. Translation: CASSPPGLRSGNTIYF.

The chain uses TRBV11-2 and TRBJ2-1; TRBD2 matches 9 bases. The CDR3 loop spans 15 amino acids. The V gene end was trimmed by 0 bases and the J gene end by 4 bases; junction bases not matched to a gene: 1. Germline-derived CDR1 and CDR2 are SGHAT and FQNNGV. CDR3 in amino acids: CASSLELAGYNEQFF. DNA for the CDR3: TGTGCCAGCAGCTTAGAGCTAGCGGGGTACAATGAGCAGTTCTTC.

The DNA of the CDR3 is TGTGCCAGCAGTGAAGCCGTGGGGACATACAACACCGGGGAGCTGTTTTTT. Translation: CASSEAVGTYNTGELFF. This sequence joins TRBV6-1 and TRBJ2-2, with TRBD1 as a possible D gene (6 bases). The CDR3 is 17 amino acids. The V end was cut by 0 bases, the J end by 2 bases, with 13 bases between. In germline, CDR1 is MNHNS, CDR2 SASEGT.

J is TRBJ1-2 and V is TRBV4-2; D uncertain. Germline CDR1 reads LGHNA; CDR2 reads YNFKEQ. V gave up 0 bases and J gave up 1 base, with 9 bases separating them. The CDR3 contains 15 residues. In DNA form, the CDR3 reads TGTGCCAGCAGCCAAGAAACAGCAAATAACTATGGCTACACCTTC. Its translation is CASSQETANNYGYTF.

V usage is TRBV29-1 and J usage is TRBJ2-1; tentative D call: TRBD2 (6 bases). Germline V gives CDR1 SQVTM, CDR2 ANQGSEA. The CDR3 consists of 12 residues. Trimming left V 4 bases short and J 4 bases short, with 8 bases between. CDR3 DNA: TGCAGCGTTGGACTAGGGTACAATGAGCAGTTCTTC. This translates into CSVGLGYNEQFF.

The rearrangement links TRBV5-1 to TRBJ2-5, with 10 bases identical to TRBD1. CDR1 and CDR2 (germline): SGHRS, YFSETQ. After removal of 5 bases from V and 1 base from J, the junction contained 5 bases not matched to a gene. CDR3 length: 15 amino acids. The CDR3 DNA reads as TGCGCCAGCAGATCGGGACAGGGGTTCCAAGAGACCCAGTACTTC. Residues: CASRSGQGFQETQYF.

This chain joins TRBV12-5 and TRBJ2-1; TRBD1 aligns across 9 bases. The CDR3 is made up of 16 amino acids. Germline values: CDR1 LGHNT, CDR2 FRNRAP. V shed 6 bases, J shed 3 bases, and the junction held 9 bases outside the gene matches. The chain's CDR3 is CASGPTGGRIYNEQFF. CDR3 DNA: TGTGCTAGTGGCCCGACAGGGGGTCGAATCTACAATGAGCAGTTCTTC. Complete variable domain (other parts from reference TRBV12-5 and TRBJ2-1): DARVTQTPRHKVTEMGQEVTMRCQPILGHNTVFWYRQTMMQGLELLAYFRNRAPLDDSGMPKDRFSAEMPDATLATLKIQPSEPRDSAVYFCASGPTGGRIYNEQFFGPGTRLTVL.

The genes are TRBV27 and TRBJ2-3, with D perhaps matching TRBD1 (6 bases). V gave up 5 bases and J gave up 1 base, with 13 bases separating them. This CDR3 region has 15 residues. Germline V lookup: CDR1 MNHEY, CDR2 SMNVEV (reference sequence). The CDR3 sequence is CASSAPGHRTDTQYF. CDR3 DNA sequence: TGTGCCAGCAGTGCTCCGGGACATCGCACAGATACGCAGTATTTT.

V is TRBV7-9 and J is TRBJ2-7, with D possibly being TRBD1 (5 bases). Per germline, CDR1 SEHNR and CDR2 FQNEAQ (reference sequence). V was pared by 3 bases and J by 5 bases, with 11 bases between. CDR3 length equals 13 residues. CDR3: CASSFQGLHEQYF. DNA of the CDR3: TGTGCCAGCAGCTTCCAGGGTCTCCACGAGCAGTACTTC.

The DNA for the CDR3 is TGTGCCAGCACTGAGGCGGGGTTCGGGGAGACCCAGTACTTC. It yields the protein CASTEAGFGETQYF. The chain joins TRBV28 to TRBJ2-5; possibly TRBD2 for D (6 bases). CDR1 and CDR2 (germline): MDHEN, SYDVKM. The CDR3 sequence is 14 residues long. Trimming shortened V by 7 bases and J by 5 bases, and 17 bases separated the two germline ends. The whole variable domain, filled in from reference TRBV28 and TRBJ2-5, reads DVKVTQSSRYLVKRTGEKVFLECVQDMDHENMFWYRQDPGLGLRLIYFSYDVKMKEKGDIPEGYSVSREKKERFSLILESASTNQTSMYLCASTEAGFGETQYFGPGTRLLVL.

The rearrangement uses TRBV28 and TRBJ1-3; TRBD1 is a possible D gene (6 bases). CDR1 and CDR2 from the germline V gene are MDHEN and SYDVKM. V shed 2 bases and J shed 0 bases, with 14 bases lying between them. This CDR3 is built from 17 residues. The CDR3 is CASSLRQAPYSGNTIYF. In DNA form, the CDR3 reads TGTGCCAGCAGTTTACGACAGGCCCCTTACTCTGGAAACACCATATATTTT.

The chain recombines TRBV28 with TRBJ1-4, with 9 positions matching TRBD1. This CDR3 is 17 amino acids long. With 6 bases clipped from V and 4 bases from J, the junction kept 12 bases outside the gene matches. Germline-derived CDR1 and CDR2 are MDHEN and SYDVKM. As DNA, the CDR3 is TGTGCCAGCAGCCAAAAGGGACAGGGACCCTTTAATGAAAAACTGTTTTTT. Its translation: CASSQKGQGPFNEKLFF.

The chain employs TRBV28 and TRBJ1-2; tentatively, D is TRBD1 (6 bases). CDR1 is MDHEN and CDR2 is SYDVKM in the germline V gene. The CDR3 extends over 12 amino acids. Trimming shortened V by 7 bases and J by 2 bases, and 8 bases separated the two germline ends. CDR3: CASNRGNYGYTF. As DNA, the CDR3 is TGTGCCAGCAATAGGGGGAACTATGGCTACACCTTC.

The V call is TRBV2, the J call TRBJ2-5; D unresolved. The germline gives CDR1 SNHLY, CDR2 FYNNEI. V gave up 9 bases and J gave up 2 bases, with 7 bases separating them. CDR3 length equals 11 residues. Here the CDR3 reads CASTPQETQYF. The CDR3 DNA reads TGTGCCAGTACTCCTCAAGAGACCCAGTACTTC.

The rearrangement uses TRBV6-4 and TRBJ2-3; 7 bases agree with TRBD1. The CDR3 sequence is 15 residues long. Germline V gene lookup returns CDR1 MRHNA and CDR2 SNTAGT. V trimming: 1 base; J trimming: 4 bases; junction bases outside the gene matches: 5. CDR3 in amino acids: CASSDFTGDADTQYF. DNA for the CDR3: TGTGCCAGCAGTGACTTCACAGGGGACGCAGATACGCAGTATTTT.

This sequence joins TRBV18 and TRBJ2-1, with no clear D. Germline assignment: CDR1 KGHSH and CDR2 LQKENI. The CDR3 runs 14 residues. Trimming removed 1 base from V and 5 bases from J, with 9 bases in between. The CDR3 spells CASSPLTRNNEQFF. CDR3 coding DNA: TGTGCCAGCTCACCACTAACGCGGAACAATGAGCAGTTCTTC.

The chain carries TRBV11-2 and TRBJ1-1; D is possibly TRBD1 (5 bases). Trimming pared 4 bases from V and 0 bases from J, leaving 12 bases between. The CDR3 has 15 amino acids. Looked up from germline, CDR1 is SGHAT and CDR2 is FQNNGV. CDR3 protein: CASSSSAGMNTEAFF. The DNA of the CDR3 is TGTGCCAGCAGCTCCAGTGCAGGGATGAACACTGAAGCTTTCTTT. Full variable domain (rest looked up from reference TRBV11-2 and TRBJ1-1): EAGVAQSPRYKIIEKRQSVAFWCNPISGHATLYWYQQILGQGPKLLIQFQNNGVVDDSQLPKDRFSAERLKGVDSTLKIQPAKLEDSAVYLCASSSSAGMNTEAFFGQGTRLTVV.